The 19 T cell receptor beta chains listed next were all sequenced from one sample in a study of human T cells and chemical hapten exposure. TCRdb called the RACE reads again in MiXCR, with one record for every CDR3 protein. The table records some 350,000 distinct CDR3 sequences, more than 5% of them present only once. Time point specified: patch test 2, 6 weeks after DPC sensitization. The treatment: therapeutic diphenylcyclopropenone sensitization with weekly scalp DPC. The sample was whole blood, taken in connection with sensitization to the hapten diphenylcyclopropenone (DPC). Receptors were obtained from a woman aged 18-29 years with alopecia areata. Some clones in this sample may be carry-over from other donors' samples.

As regards this clonotype: The CDR3 ends on some other residue instead of the conserved phenylalanine or tryptophan, so this is likely a read error. The rearrangement uses TRBV11-2 and TRBJ2-1; no reliable D call. Germline CDR1 SGHAT, CDR2 FQNNGV. Trimming shortened V by 8 bases and J by 3 bases, and 17 bases separated the two germline ends. The CDR3 extends over 15 amino acids. Here the CDR3 reads CASSGVDARYNEQFS. The DNA of the CDR3 is TGTGCCAGCTCGGGTGTTGACGCCCGCTACAATGAGCAGTTCTCC.

This clonotype was seen at least ten times. The chain is built from TRBV27 and TRBJ1-5, with D maybe TRBD1 (5 bases). The germline V and J ends were trimmed by 3 bases and 7 bases, with 16 bases remaining between them. CDR1 is MNHEY and CDR2 is SMNVEV in the germline V gene (reference sequence). This CDR3 region has 15 residues. CDR3 residues: CASSLGGTYAQPQHF. In DNA form, the CDR3 reads TGTGCCAGCAGTTTGGGCGGGACCTACGCCCAGCCCCAGCATTTT.

This clonotype was observed a handful of times. V usage is TRBV7-8 and J usage is TRBJ1-2; D is undetermined. The germline V gene has CDR1 SGHVS and CDR2 FQNEAQ. The CDR3 is 13 amino acids. Trimming removed 4 bases at V and 8 bases at J, with 14 bases between. The CDR3 DNA sequence: TGTGCCAGCAGCTCCCCAGGCGGGATCGGCTACACCTTC. Translated, it gives CASSSPGGIGYTF.

The chain joins TRBV9 to TRBJ2-5, with D possibly matching TRBD2 (6 bases). CDR3 length: 14 amino acids. The V end was cut by 0 bases, the J end by 0 bases, with 6 bases between. CDR1 and CDR2 from the germline V gene are SGDLS and YYNGEE. The CDR3 spells CASSVAGDQETQYF. CDR3 DNA sequence: TGTGCCAGCAGCGTAGCGGGGGACCAAGAGACCCAGTACTTC.

J is TRBJ1-6 and V is TRBV6-2 or TRBV6-3; 7 nucleotides agree with TRBD1. The ends lost 2 bases at V and 11 bases at J; junction bases unmatched: 6. The CDR3 runs to 14 residues. Germline V gene sequence: CDR1 MNHEY, CDR2 SVGEGT. CDR3 sequence: CASSYDRDATPLHF. CDR3 sequence (DNA): TGTGCCAGCAGTTACGACAGGGATGCGACACCCCTCCACTTT.

This clonotype turned up a few times. The genes are TRBV6-2 or TRBV6-3 and TRBJ1-2; 12 bases agree with TRBD1. Unmatched junction bases numbered 6, after V lost 6 bases and J lost 4 bases. The CDR3 sequence is 15 residues long. Germline lookup yields CDR1 MNHEY and CDR2 SVGEGT. Here the CDR3 reads CASRPGTGGGYGYTF. The CDR3 region has the DNA TGTGCCAGCAGACCAGGGACAGGGGGCGGCTATGGCTACACCTTC.

A few counts support this clonotype. The rearrangement links TRBV5-1 to TRBJ2-3; TRBD2 aligns across 7 bases. Germline CDR1 reads SGHRS; CDR2 reads YFSETQ. V lost 0 bases to trimming and J lost 6 bases; unmatched junction nucleotides: 13. The CDR3 has 17 residues. In DNA form, the CDR3 reads TGCGCCAGCAGCTTGGTAGAGGGCGGGGGACCTGGGGATACGCAGTATTTT. This encodes CASSLVEGGGPGDTQYF.

This clonotype was detected ten times or more. This sequence joins TRBV3-1 and TRBJ2-7; D gene ambiguous. V was shortened by 1 base and J by 12 bases, with 13 bases between the two germline ends. This CDR3 comprises 12 residues. CDR1 is LGHDT, CDR2 YNNKEL, per germline (reference sequence). CDR3 sequence reads: CASSQGSGRRYF. The CDR3 bases are TGTGCCAGCAGCCAAGGTTCCGGACGCCGGTACTTC.

This clonotype was seen at least ten times. DNA for the CDR3: TGCAGTGCTATACGGACAGGGCGCAATCAGCCCCAGCATTTT. This encodes CSAIRTGRNQPQHF. This chain uses TRBV20-1 with TRBJ1-5, with 8 bases that match TRBD1. CDR3 length equals 14 residues. The V and J ends lost 4 bases and 2 bases, in that order; junction bases with no gene match: 4. Per germline, CDR1 DFQATT and CDR2 SNEGSKA (reference sequence).

This clonotype came up a few times. The chain combines TRBV3-1 with TRBJ2-1; 9 bases line up with TRBD1. Germline assignment: CDR1 LGHDT and CDR2 YNNKEL (reference sequence). V gave up 0 bases and J gave up 6 bases; unmatched junction bases: 6. The CDR3 is 16 residues long. The CDR3 nucleotides read TGTGCCAGCAGCCAAGATTTTAGGACAGGGGCCAATGAGCAGTTCTTC. Encoded protein: CASSQDFRTGANEQFF.

This clonotype was seen a handful of times. The chain employs TRBV6-1 and TRBJ1-1; no clear D gene. Trimming shortened V by 4 bases and J by 6 bases, and 15 bases separated the two germline ends. From germline, CDR1 is MNHNS and CDR2 SASEGT. The CDR3 runs to 14 residues. This CDR3 is CASSVRGSRAEAFF. Written as DNA, the CDR3 is TGTGCCAGCAGTGTCCGCGGCAGCCGAGCTGAAGCTTTCTTT.

This clonotype has just a few counts. This chain connects TRBV28 to TRBJ1-2, with TRBD1 identical over 8 bases. CDR1 MDHEN and CDR2 SYDVKM come from the germline V gene. The J segment lost 4 bases and the V segment lost 6 bases, leaving 13 bases of the junction unmatched. The CDR3 length is 16 residues. CDR3 protein: CASRPDRAPLFYGYTF. The CDR3 DNA follows: TGTGCCAGCAGGCCGGACAGGGCGCCCTTGTTCTATGGCTACACCTTC.

This clonotype was seen more than once but under ten times. The chain carries TRBV4-3 and TRBJ2-5; unclear D gene. There are 15 residues in the CDR3. V was cut by 2 bases and J by 2 bases, with 12 bases left in between. Germline loops: CDR1 LGHNA, CDR2 YSLEER. DNA of the CDR3: TGCGCCAGCAGCCAACTTTTAGGCTTTCAAGAGACCCAGTACTTC. This encodes CASSQLLGFQETQYF.

The chain combines TRBV29-1 with TRBJ1-2; 7 bases agree with TRBD1. The ends lost 3 bases at V and 0 bases at J; junction bases unmatched: 13. CDR3 size: 17 residues. Germline-derived CDR1 and CDR2 are SQVTM and ANQGSEA. The CDR3 region has the DNA TGCAGCGTTGATCTAGGGGACAGCGCATCACCTAACTATGGCTACACCTTC. This sequence encodes CSVDLGDSASPNYGYTF.

This clonotype has just a few counts. The chain recombines TRBV3-1 with TRBJ1-2, with 7 bases identical to TRBD1. Germline V gene data show CDR1 as LGHDT and CDR2 as YNNKEL (reference sequence). This CDR3 comprises 15 residues. The V and J ends lost 2 bases and 8 bases, in that order; junction bases with no gene match: 11. CDR3 sequence (DNA): TGTGCCAGCAGCCAAAATCGAGGGGGCGGGAGCGGCTACACCTTC. Amino acids: CASSQNRGGGSGYTF. Full variable domain (rest looked up from reference TRBV3-1 and TRBJ1-2): DTAVSQTPKYLVTQMGNDKSIKCEQNLGHDTMYWYKQDSKKFLKIMFSYNNKELIINETVPNRFSPKSPDKAHLNLHINSLELGDSAVYFCASSQNRGGGSGYTFGSGTRLTVV.

This chain uses TRBV7-2 with TRBJ2-3; 8 nucleotides match TRBD1. After removal of 1 base from V and 5 bases from J, the junction contained 8 bases not matched to a gene. CDR1 and CDR2 from the germline V gene are SGHTA and FQGNSA. This CDR3 spans 16 amino acids. The CDR3 region is CASSLVAGGIGDTQYF. In nucleotides, the CDR3 is TGTGCCAGCAGCTTAGTCGCAGGGGGCATTGGAGATACGCAGTATTTT. The complete variable domain, with remaining parts taken from reference TRBV7-2 and TRBJ2-3, reads GAGVSQSPSNKVTEKGKDVELRCDPISGHTALYWYRQSLGQGLEFLIYFQGNSAPDKSGLPSDRFSAERTGGSVSTLTIQRTQQEDSAVYLCASSLVAGGIGDTQYFGPGTRLTVL.

The V and J genes are TRBV4-3 and TRBJ2-7; D is unclear. The germline V gene has CDR1 LGHNA and CDR2 YSLEER. This CDR3 has 15 amino acids. Trimming removed 1 base at V and 4 bases at J, with 14 bases between. The chain's CDR3 is CASSQGEGPLYEQYF. The DNA of the CDR3 is TGCGCCAGCAGCCAAGGGGAAGGCCCCTTGTACGAGCAGTACTTC.

This clonotype was observed a few times. The DNA for the CDR3 is TGTGCCAGCAGCTTGATACAGCTCCGGCCCGCAGATACGCAGTATTTT. Protein: CASSLIQLRPADTQYF. The chain is built from TRBV7-2 and TRBJ2-3; D is undetermined. The germline gives CDR1 SGHTA, CDR2 FQGNSA. The ends were cut back, 3 bases at V and 4 bases at J, with 17 bases in the middle. CDR3 length equals 16 residues.

Ten or more counts support this clonotype. The J gene is TRBJ1-1, the V gene TRBV18; 12 bases align to TRBD1. The J segment lost 7 bases and the V segment lost 3 bases, leaving 9 bases of the junction unmatched. CDR3 length: 16 amino acids. Germline-derived CDR1 and CDR2 are KGHSH and LQKENI. The CDR3: CASSPGQGARLSEAFF. The CDR3 bases are TGTGCCAGCTCACCGGGACAGGGGGCCCGGCTCAGTGAAGCTTTCTTT. Combining the CDR3 with reference TRBV18 and TRBJ1-1 gives the whole variable domain NAGVMQNPRHLVRRRGQEARLRCSPMKGHSHVYWYRQLPEEGLKFMVYLQKENIIDESGMPKERFSAEFPKEGPSILRIQQVVRGDSAAYFCASSPGQGARLSEAFFGQGTRLTVV.